These 8 T cell receptor beta chains came from one sample sequenced in a study of T cells expressing NK-cell markers. Reanalyzing the 5' RACE reads, TCRdb keeps one entry per CDR3 protein, without DNA. The sample data list some 600,000 distinct CDR3 sequences. The sample was blood T cells: a sorted CD56 or NKG2C T cell subset, CD4+ or CD8+ T cells, or bulk PBMC T cells (not recorded which). The receptors here all came from a man between 18 and 35 years old in good health.

The J gene is TRBJ2-7, the V gene TRBV19; the D gene TCRdb calls, TRBD1, cannot be checked with no DNA. The CDR3 spans 12 residues. CDR1 and CDR2 (germline): LNHDA, SQIVND (reference sequence). CDR3 protein: CASSNRDYEQYF. The full variable domain, rest sourced from reference TRBV19 and TRBJ2-7, is DGGITQSPKYLFRKEGQNVTLSCEQNLNHDAMYWYRQDPGQGLRLIYYSQIVNDFQKGDIAEGYSVSREKKESFPLTVTSAQKNPTAFYLCASSNRDYEQYFGPGTRLTVT.

The gene calls are TRBV9 and TRBJ2-2; the D gene TCRdb calls, TRBD1, cannot be checked with no DNA. The CDR3 runs 17 residues. Germline CDR1 SGDLS, CDR2 YYNGEE. The CDR3 sequence: CASSFSRGTPNTGELFF.

The chain uses TRBV4-2 and TRBJ2-1; TCRdb returns TRBD2, unconfirmable since there is no DNA. The CDR3 loop spans 16 amino acids. Germline V gene lookup returns CDR1 LGHNA and CDR2 YNFKEQ. CDR3 amino acids: CASSQTGLAGYNEQFF.

The chain employs TRBV5-1 and TRBJ1-6. The V gene's germline CDR1 is SGHRS and CDR2 YFSETQ. CDR3 length equals 14 residues. The CDR3 is CASSLGEYGTPLHF.

The gene calls are TRBV4-3 and TRBJ2-3; TCRdb proposes TRBD1, but this gene call is untestable without DNA. There are 14 residues in the CDR3. Germline V gives CDR1 LGHNA, CDR2 YSLEER. CDR3 sequence: CASSHRGATDTQYF.

J is TRBJ2-2 and V is TRBV15; TCRdb's D call, TRBD2, is unchecked because there is no DNA. Germline V gene sequence: CDR1 LNHNV, CDR2 YYDKDF (reference sequence). The CDR3 length is 15 residues. The CDR3 reads CATSGTSGISGELFF.

J is TRBJ2-3 and V is TRBV4-3; TCRdb selects TRBD1, and the lack of DNA leaves this call unchecked. The CDR3 loop spans 15 amino acids. Per the germline V gene, CDR1 is LGHNA and CDR2 is YSLEER. CDR3 residues: CASSQEGGNTDTQYF.

CDR3: CSATKRGYNEQFF. The chain joins TRBV20-1 to TRBJ2-1; TCRdb calls TRBD2, which cannot be checked without DNA. Germline V gives CDR1 DFQATT, CDR2 SNEGSKA (reference sequence). There are 13 residues in the CDR3.